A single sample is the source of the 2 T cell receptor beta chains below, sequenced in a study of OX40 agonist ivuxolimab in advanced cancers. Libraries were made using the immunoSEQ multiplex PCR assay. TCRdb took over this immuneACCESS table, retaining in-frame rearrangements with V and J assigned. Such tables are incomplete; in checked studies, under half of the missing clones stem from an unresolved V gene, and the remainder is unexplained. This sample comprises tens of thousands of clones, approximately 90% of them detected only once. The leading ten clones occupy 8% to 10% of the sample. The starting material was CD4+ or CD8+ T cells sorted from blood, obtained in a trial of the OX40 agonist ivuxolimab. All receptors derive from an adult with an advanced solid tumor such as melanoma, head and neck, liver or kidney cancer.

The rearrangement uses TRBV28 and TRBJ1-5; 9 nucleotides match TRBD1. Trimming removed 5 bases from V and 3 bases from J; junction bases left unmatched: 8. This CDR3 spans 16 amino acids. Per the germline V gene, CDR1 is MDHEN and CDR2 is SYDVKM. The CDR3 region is CASSPPGTGNNQPQHF. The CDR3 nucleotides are TGTGCCAGCAGTCCCCCCGGGACAGGGAACAATCAGCCCCAGCATTTT.

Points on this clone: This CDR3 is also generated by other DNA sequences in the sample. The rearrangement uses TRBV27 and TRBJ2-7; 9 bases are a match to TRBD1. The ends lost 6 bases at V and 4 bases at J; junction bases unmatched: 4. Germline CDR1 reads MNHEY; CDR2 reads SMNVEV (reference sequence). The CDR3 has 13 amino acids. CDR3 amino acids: CASSPGTGYEQYF. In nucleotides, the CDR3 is TGTGCCAGCAGCCCCGGGACAGGGTACGAGCAGTACTTC.